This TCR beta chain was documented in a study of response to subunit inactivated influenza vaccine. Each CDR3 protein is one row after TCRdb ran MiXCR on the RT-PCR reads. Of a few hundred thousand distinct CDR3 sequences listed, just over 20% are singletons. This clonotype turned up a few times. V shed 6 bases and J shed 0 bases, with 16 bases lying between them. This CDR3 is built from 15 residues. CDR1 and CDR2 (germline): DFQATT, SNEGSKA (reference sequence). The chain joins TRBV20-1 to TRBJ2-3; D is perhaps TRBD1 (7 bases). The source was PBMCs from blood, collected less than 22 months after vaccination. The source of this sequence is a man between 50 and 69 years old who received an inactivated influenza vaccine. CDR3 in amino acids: CSATRGTDSTDTQYF. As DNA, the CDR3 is TGCAGTGCCACCCGCGGGACAGACAGCACAGATACGCAGTATTTT.